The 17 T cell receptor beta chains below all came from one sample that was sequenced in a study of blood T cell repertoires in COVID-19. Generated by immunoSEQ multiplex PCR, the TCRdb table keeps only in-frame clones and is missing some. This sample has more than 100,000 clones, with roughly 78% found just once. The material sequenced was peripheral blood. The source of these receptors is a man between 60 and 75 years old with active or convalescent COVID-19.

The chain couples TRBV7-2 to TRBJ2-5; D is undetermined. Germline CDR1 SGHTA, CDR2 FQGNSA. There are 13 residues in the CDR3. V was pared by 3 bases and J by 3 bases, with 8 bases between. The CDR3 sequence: CASSLWAKETQYF. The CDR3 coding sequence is TGTGCCAGCAGCTTGTGGGCTAAAGAGACCCAGTACTTC.

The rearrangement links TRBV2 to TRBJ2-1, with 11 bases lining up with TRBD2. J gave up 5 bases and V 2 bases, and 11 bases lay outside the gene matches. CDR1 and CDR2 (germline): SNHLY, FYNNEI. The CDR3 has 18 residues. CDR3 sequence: CASSEPPGLAGIDNEQFF. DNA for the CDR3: TGTGCCAGCAGTGAACCCCCAGGACTAGCGGGCATCGACAATGAGCAGTTCTTC. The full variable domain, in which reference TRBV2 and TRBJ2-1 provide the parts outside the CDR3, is EPEVTQTPSHQVTQMGQEVILRCVPISNHLYFYWYRQILGQKVEFLVSFYNNEISEKSEIFDDQFSVERPDGSNFTLKIRSTKLEDSAMYFCASSEPPGLAGIDNEQFFGPGTRLTVL.

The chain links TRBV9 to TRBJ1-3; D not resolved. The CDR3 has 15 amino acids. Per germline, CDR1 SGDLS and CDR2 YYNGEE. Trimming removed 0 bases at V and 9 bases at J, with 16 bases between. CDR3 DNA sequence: TGTGCCAGCAGCGTAGTGGGCAGTCTAAAAAGCACCATATATTTT. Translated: CASSVVGSLKSTIYF. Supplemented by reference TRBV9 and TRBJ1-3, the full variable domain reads DSGVTQTPKHLITATGQRVTLRCSPRSGDLSVYWYQQSLDQGLQFLIQYYNGEERAKGNILERFSAQQFPDLHSELNLSSLELGDSALYFCASSVVGSLKSTIYFGEGSWLTVV.

In DNA form, the CDR3 reads TGTTCTAACCCCTACGAGCAGTACTTC. This codes for CSNPYEQYF. The chain carries TRBV9 and TRBJ2-7; D ambiguous. This CDR3 region has 9 residues. Germline V lookup: CDR1 SGDLS, CDR2 YYNGEE.

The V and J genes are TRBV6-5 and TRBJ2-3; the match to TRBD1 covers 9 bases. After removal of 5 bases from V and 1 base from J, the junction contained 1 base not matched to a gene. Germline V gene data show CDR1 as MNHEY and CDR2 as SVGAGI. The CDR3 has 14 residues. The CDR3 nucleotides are TGTGCCAGCAGTAGGACAGGGGGCACAGATACGCAGTATTTT. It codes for CASSRTGGTDTQYF.

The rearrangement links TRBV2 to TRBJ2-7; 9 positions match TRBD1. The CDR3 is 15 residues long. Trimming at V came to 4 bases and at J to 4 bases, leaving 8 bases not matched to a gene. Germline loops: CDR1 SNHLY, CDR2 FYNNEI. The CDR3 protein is CASSVPGQGGYEQYF. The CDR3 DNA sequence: TGTGCCAGCAGTGTGCCGGGACAGGGTGGATACGAGCAGTACTTC.

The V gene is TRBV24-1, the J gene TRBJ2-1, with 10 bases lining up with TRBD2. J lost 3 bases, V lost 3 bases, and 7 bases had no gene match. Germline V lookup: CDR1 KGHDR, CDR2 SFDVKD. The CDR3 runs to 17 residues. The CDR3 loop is CATSDTAGTSDYNEQFF. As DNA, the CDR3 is TGTGCCACCAGTGATACGGCCGGGACTAGCGACTACAATGAGCAGTTCTTC.

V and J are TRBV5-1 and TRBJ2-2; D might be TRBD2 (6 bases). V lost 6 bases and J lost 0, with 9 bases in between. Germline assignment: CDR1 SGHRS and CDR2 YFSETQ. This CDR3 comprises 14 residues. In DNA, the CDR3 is TGCGCCAGCATCGGGGACTCGAACACCGGGGAGCTGTTTTTT. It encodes CASIGDSNTGELFF. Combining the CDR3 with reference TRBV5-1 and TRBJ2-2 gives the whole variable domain KAGVTQTPRYLIKTRGQQVTLSCSPISGHRSVSWYQQTPGQGLQFLFEYFSETQRNKGNFPGRFSGRQFSNSRSEMNVSTLELGDSALYLCASIGDSNTGELFFGEGSRLTVL.

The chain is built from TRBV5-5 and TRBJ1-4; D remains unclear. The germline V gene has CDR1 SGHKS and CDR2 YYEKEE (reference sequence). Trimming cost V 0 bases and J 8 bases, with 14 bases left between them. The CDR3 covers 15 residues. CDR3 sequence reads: CASSLAPGPGEKLFF. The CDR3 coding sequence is TGTGCCAGCAGCTTGGCCCCGGGCCCGGGGGAAAAACTGTTTTTT.

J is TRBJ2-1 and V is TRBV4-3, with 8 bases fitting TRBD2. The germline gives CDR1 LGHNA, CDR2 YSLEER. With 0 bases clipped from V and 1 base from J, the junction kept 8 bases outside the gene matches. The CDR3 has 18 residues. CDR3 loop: CASSQETGGLGSYNEQFF. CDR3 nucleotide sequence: TGCGCCAGCAGCCAAGAGACGGGAGGGCTCGGGTCCTACAATGAGCAGTTCTTC.

CDR3 residues: CASSLEAAAISNGYTF. The CDR3 DNA reads as TGTGCCAGCAGCTTGGAGGCAGCGGCTATCAGTAATGGCTACACCTTC. The V call is TRBV5-8, the J call TRBJ1-2, with D hard to call. The germline CDR1 and CDR2 sequences are SGHTS and YDEGEE. The CDR3 has 16 residues. With 0 bases removed from V and 6 bases from J, the gap between germline ends came to 18 bases. Filled out from reference TRBV5-8 and TRBJ1-2, the complete variable domain reads EAGVTQSPTHLIKTRGQQATLRCSPISGHTSVYWYQQALGLGLQFLLWYDEGEERNRGNFPPRFSGRQFPNYSSELNVNALELEDSALYLCASSLEAAAISNGYTFGSGTRLTVV.

Written as DNA, the CDR3 is TGTGCCAGCAGCTTCTGGTCACAGGGGGCCTATAATTCACCCCTCCACTTT. Protein sequence: CASSFWSQGAYNSPLHF. The chain joins TRBV7-9 to TRBJ1-6; TRBD1 aligns across 8 bases. The length of the CDR3 is 17 residues. Germline trimming cut 3 bases from V and 2 bases from J; bases unmatched to any gene: 6. Germline CDR1 reads SEHNR; CDR2 reads FQNEAQ (reference sequence).

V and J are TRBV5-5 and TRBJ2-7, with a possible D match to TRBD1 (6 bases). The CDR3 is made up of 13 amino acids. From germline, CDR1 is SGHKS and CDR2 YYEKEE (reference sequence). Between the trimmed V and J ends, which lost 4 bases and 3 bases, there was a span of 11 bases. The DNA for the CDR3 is TGTGCCAGCAGCCCCCGGACAGACTACGAGCAGTACTTC. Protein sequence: CASSPRTDYEQYF.

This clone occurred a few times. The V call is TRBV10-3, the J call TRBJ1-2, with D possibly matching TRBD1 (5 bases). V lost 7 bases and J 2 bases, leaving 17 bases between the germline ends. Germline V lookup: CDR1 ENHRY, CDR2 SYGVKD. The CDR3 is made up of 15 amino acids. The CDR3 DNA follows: TGTGCCATCACCCCCCGGGCGGACACAAACTATGGCTACACCTTC. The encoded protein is CAITPRADTNYGYTF.

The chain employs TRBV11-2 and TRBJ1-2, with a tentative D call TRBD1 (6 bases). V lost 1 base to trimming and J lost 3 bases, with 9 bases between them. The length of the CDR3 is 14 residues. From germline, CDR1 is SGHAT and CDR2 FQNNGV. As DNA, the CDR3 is TGTGCCAGCAGCTTAGTCGGACAGTACTATGGCTACACCTTC. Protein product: CASSLVGQYYGYTF. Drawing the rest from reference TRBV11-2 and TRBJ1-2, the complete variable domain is EAGVAQSPRYKIIEKRQSVAFWCNPISGHATLYWYQQILGQGPKLLIQFQNNGVVDDSQLPKDRFSAERLKGVDSTLKIQPAKLEDSAVYLCASSLVGQYYGYTFGSGTRLTVV.

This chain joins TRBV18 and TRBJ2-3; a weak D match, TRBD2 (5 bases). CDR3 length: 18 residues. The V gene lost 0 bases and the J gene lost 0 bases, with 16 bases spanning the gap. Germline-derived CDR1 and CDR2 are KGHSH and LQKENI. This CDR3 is CASSPPMPGLKSTDTQYF. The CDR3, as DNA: TGTGCCAGCTCACCACCCATGCCCGGACTCAAGAGCACAGATACGCAGTATTTT. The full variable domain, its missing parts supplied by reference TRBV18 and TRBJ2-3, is NAGVMQNPRHLVRRRGQEARLRCSPMKGHSHVYWYRQLPEEGLKFMVYLQKENIIDESGMPKERFSAEFPKEGPSILRIQQVVRGDSAAYFCASSPPMPGLKSTDTQYFGPGTRLTVL.

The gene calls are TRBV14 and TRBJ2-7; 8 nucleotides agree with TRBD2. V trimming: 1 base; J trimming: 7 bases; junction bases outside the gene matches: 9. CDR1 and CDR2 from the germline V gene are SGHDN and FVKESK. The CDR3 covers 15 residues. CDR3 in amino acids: CASSQVSGRSGEQYF. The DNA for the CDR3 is TGTGCCAGCAGCCAAGTGAGCGGGAGATCGGGGGAGCAGTACTTC.